This T cell receptor (beta chain) is from a study of T-cell reconstitution after alpha-beta-depleted transplantation in children. Germline values: CDR1 SGHRS, CDR2 YFSETQ. The CDR3 has 16 residues. The V gene lost 5 bases and the J gene lost 4 bases, with 18 bases spanning the gap. With respect to this clonotype: What it recognizes is unknown.

Regarding the study as a whole: Reportedly, only several hundred clones from non-depleted graft cells drove alpha-beta T-cell counts at about two months. Surviving recipient T cells and thymic progenitors produced the high day-60 TCRbeta diversity seen in some patients. Diversity and T-cell counts at one year after transplant derived mostly from new T cells.

As it was prepared, the TCRbeta library received unique molecular identifiers. TCRdb re-derived calls from the PCR reads in MiXCR, one entry per CDR3 protein. The table shows about a million distinct CDR3 sequences, with about 29% occurring only once. The sample consisted of PBMCs, mostly from graft donor cells, taken 360 days after TCRalphabeta/CD19-depleted stem cell transplant. This receptor was identified in a boy under two years old who had a stem cell transplant for SCID, so the T cells may come from the graft donor. The genes are TRBV5-1 and TRBJ2-2; D gene unclear. In DNA, the CDR3 is TGCGCCAGCAGTCTCCCGGGTATCGGGTCCACCGGGGAGCTGTTTTTT. The encoded protein is CASSLPGIGSTGELFF.